These 7 T cell receptor delta chains share one sample of origin, sequenced in a study of γδ T cells in repeated Plasmodium falciparum infection. TCRdb applied CATT to the multiplex PCR reads for clone calling. The sample has over 90,000 delta-chain clones; over 0.9% are singletons. Bulk repertoires came from Vgamma9/Vdelta2+ or Vdelta2-negative gammadelta T cells flow-sorted from PBMC. Sequencing was performed on gamma-delta T cells from blood. The receptors derive from a pool of human donors (malaria-infected and uninfected, not separated).

Concerning this clone: This is likely an artifact of a read error, given a far larger clone one base away. This same CDR3 is encoded by further DNA sequences in the sample. This chain connects TRDV2 to TRDJ2, with TRDD3 identical over 11 bases. The J gene is absent in TCRdb and was assigned here via DNA matching to germline. Germline-derived CDR1 and CDR2 are GEAIGNYY and EKD. The trim removed 3 bases at V and 3 bases at J, leaving 8 bases unmatched. The CDR3 is 17 residues long. The CDR3 nucleotides are TGTGCCTGTGACGTCGACTGGGGGATAAGGCTGACAGCACAACTCTTCTTT. This translates into CACDVDWGIRLTAQLFF.

Many counts were recorded for this clone. The protein that TCRdb holds for this DNA derives from a much larger clone and differs from the translated DNA at residue 9, which likely indicates a read error; the protein shown here is translated from the DNA. V is TRDV2 and J is TRDJ1; the match to TRDD3 covers 8 bases. TCRdb carries no J gene annotation; the J gene was assigned here by matching the DNA with germline. J lost 1 base, V lost 1 base, and 13 bases had no gene match. Germline assignment: CDR1 GEAIGNYY and CDR2 EKD. The CDR3 length is 18 residues. This CDR3 is CACDTVLGGTSVTDKLIF. CDR3 sequence (DNA): TGTGCCTGTGACACAGTACTGGGGGGTACGTCCGTCACCGATAAACTCATCTTT.

In its sample, this clone was seen a few times. The amino acid sequence in TCRdb belongs to a much larger clone and departs from this DNA's translation at residue 7, likely a sequencing read error; the sequence shown is translated from the DNA. The chain recombines TRDV1 with TRDJ1; the match to TRDD3 covers 9 bases. Because TCRdb records no J gene, it was assigned here through a match of the DNA to germline. Germline trimming cut 5 bases from V and 0 bases from J; bases unmatched to any gene: 25. The CDR3 sequence is 22 residues long. Germline lookup yields CDR1 TSWWSYY and CDR2 QGS. The CDR3 sequence is CALGSQPYDRGYVRENTDKLIF. CDR3 DNA: TGTGCTCTTGGGTCACAACCCTACGACCGGGGATACGTCCGGGAGAACACCGATAAACTCATCTTT.

This clone has more than one count but fewer than ten. A read error likely explains why the TCRdb protein, taken from a much larger clone, differs from this DNA's translation at residue 14; the protein shown is translated from the DNA. The rearrangement joins TRDV2 to TRDJ1; the D gene is possibly TRDD2 (9 bases). Matching the DNA to germline supplied the J gene, which TCRdb does not give. Trimming shortened V by 1 base and J by 0 bases, and 29 bases separated the two germline ends. CDR1 is GEAIGNYY, CDR2 EKD, per germline. CDR3 size: 21 residues. The CDR3 coding sequence is TGTGCCTGTGACACGGCCTTCCTACGGACTGGGGGTCCTGAATACACCGATAAACTCATCTTT. Residues: CACDTAFLRTGGPEYTDKLIF.

This clone was recorded many times. The chain uses TRDV2 and TRDJ1, with 9 bases aligning to TRDD2. The CDR3 is 21 residues long. CDR1 is GEAIGNYY and CDR2 is EKD in the germline V gene. Trimming removed 0 bases from V and 0 bases from J; junction bases left unmatched: 19. The CDR3 nucleotides are TGTGCCTGTGACACCGTCCCCCTTCCTACCGGTACTGGGCGAGACACCGATAAACTCATCTTT. Residues: CACDTVPLPTGTGRDTDKLIF.

The genes are TRDV3 and TRDJ1; 10 bases fit TRDD3. Assignment of the J gene here rests on matching the DNA to germline, because TCRdb gives none. With V trimmed by 4 bases and J by 3 bases, 32 bases remained unmatched. Germline V gives CDR1 TVYSNPD, CDR2 GDNSRS (reference sequence). This CDR3 comprises 22 residues. CDR3 nucleotide sequence: TGTGCCTCGCCCGGCCTTCCTAAACGACCGAGTCTGGGGGATAAATGGTCCGATAAACTCATCTTT. Protein product: CASPGLPKRPSLGDKWSDKLIF.

For this clone: TCRdb lists the protein of a much larger clone for this DNA, which differs at residue 11, so this is likely a read error; the protein given here is translated from the DNA itself. V is TRDV2 and J is TRDJ1; TRDD3 is a possible D gene (6 bases). The J gene was missing in TCRdb and was found by matching the end of the DNA to germline. Germline values: CDR1 GEAIGNYY, CDR2 EKD. This CDR3 contains 14 residues. The CDR3 sequence: CACDTAGDSDRLIF. For the CDR3, the DNA is TGTGCCTGTGACACCGCAGGGGATTCCGATAGACTCATCTTT.